This T cell receptor (beta chain) derives from a study of T cell responses to AZD1222 COVID-19 vaccine. Regarding the study as a whole: The breadth and depth of Spike-specific TCRs increased once two AZD1222 doses had been given.

TCRdb's copy holds only in-frame clones and misses some; the assay was immunoSEQ multiplex PCR. The data show 100,000 or so clones, 85% to 90% seen once. This CDR3 contains 17 residues. V lost 0 bases and J 1 base, leaving 18 bases between the germline ends. From germline, CDR1 is SQVTM and CDR2 ANQGSEA. About this clone: Its specificity is not known.

The receptor was isolated from an adult in good health. This chain links TRBV29-1 with TRBJ1-1; maybe TRBD1 (5 bases). Sequencing used peripheral blood, obtained on day 0 of AZD1222 vaccination. CDR3 nucleotides: TGCAGCGTTGAAGATTGGCAGGGACCCCTTTCGAACACTGAAGCTTTCTTT. Amino acids: CSVEDWQGPLSNTEAFF.